What follows describes a single TCR beta chain. The sample originates from a study of identical twins. This CDR3 contains 16 residues. Germline lookup yields CDR1 DFQATT and CDR2 SNEGSKA (reference sequence). The V segment lost 3 bases and the J segment 6 bases; nucleotides outside the gene matches: 16. TCRdb ran MiXCR on the 5' RACE reads and lists one entry per CDR3 protein. The table lists around 490,000 distinct CDR3 sequences, about a fifth of them singletons. This sample also appeared in a second study, on yellow fever vaccine responses in identical twins.

V gene TRBV20-1 combines with J gene TRBJ2-5; 7 bases are a match to TRBD1. Sequencing was carried out using CD4+ T cells sorted from blood. The receptor was isolated from a woman aged 18-29 years in good health. In DNA, the CDR3 is TGCAGTGCTAGCCGGACAGACAGGGTTATTACGCAGACCCAGTACTTC. Protein sequence: CSASRTDRVITQTQYF.